Sequencing of this TCR beta chain was carried out in a study of blood T cell repertoires in COVID-19. Study-wide context: There were acute and convalescent COVID-19 samples, and they came from the United States, Italy and Spain. Sources were T cells, B-cell-depleted T cells, or PBMCs; the material itself was cDNA or gDNA.

Per the original data handling: Scientists estimated how many nucleated cells there were by amplifying reference gene primers. Clones were sequenced by immunoSEQ multiplex PCR, and TCRdb holds only the in-frame ones, with some missing. Clone size and V and J calls were adopted from that table, with D and trimming inferred from the DNA. The data contain over 55,000 clones, roughly nine tenths of them seen just once; the ten biggest clones take up around a fifth. CDR3 length: 13 amino acids. Trimming stripped 2 bases from V and 7 bases from J, with 6 bases between. The germline V gene encodes CDR1 SGHDN and CDR2 FVKESK.

This sequence originates from a woman older than 75 with acute or convalescent COVID-19. The chain uses TRBV14 and TRBJ1-6; no definite D call. The sample taken for sequencing was peripheral blood. Written as DNA, the CDR3 is TGTGCCAGCAGCCAATCCTTAAATTCACCCCTCCACTTT. It encodes CASSQSLNSPLHF.